Each of the 15 T cell receptor beta chains below was sequenced from the same sample in a study of blood T cell repertoires in COVID-19. Libraries were prepared by immunoSEQ multiplex PCR; TCRdb keeps only in-frame clonotypes and omits some of them. The table has 90,000 to 100,000 clones, roughly 80% seen once. The sequenced sample consisted of peripheral blood. These receptors all stem from a woman older than 75 with acute or convalescent COVID-19.

The V and J genes are TRBV24-1 and TRBJ2-2; 9 bases agree with TRBD1. This CDR3 comprises 16 residues. Germline trimming cut 1 base from V and 2 bases from J; bases unmatched to any gene: 1. CDR1 and CDR2 (germline): KGHDR, SFDVKD. CDR3 protein: CATSDLQGANTGELFF. As DNA, the CDR3 is TGTGCCACCAGTGATTTACAGGGGGCCAACACCGGGGAGCTGTTTTTT.

This chain joins TRBV6-5 and TRBJ1-1, with a possible D match to TRBD1 (5 bases). The V end lost 0 bases, the J end lost 7 bases, and 15 bases lay between the germline ends. CDR1 and CDR2 from the germline V gene are MNHEY and SVGAGI. The CDR3 runs 15 residues. The CDR3 loop reads CASSYSNFRVGEAFF. In DNA form, the CDR3 reads TGTGCCAGCAGTTACTCGAATTTCAGGGTTGGTGAAGCTTTCTTT.

The chain uses TRBV21-1 and TRBJ1-5; no DNA check was done on the table's D call, TRBD1. TRBV21-1 corresponds to a pseudogene. There are 14 residues in the CDR3. Here the CDR3 reads CAGRGQRGNQPQHF. The CDR3, as DNA: TGTGCCGGTAGGGGGCAGAGGGGCAATCAGCCCCAGCATTTT.

In DNA form, the CDR3 reads TGTGCCAGCTCACCGCCTAGCGGGGCCTACAATGAGCAGTTCTTC. It is translated as CASSPPSGAYNEQFF. The chain uses TRBV18 and TRBJ2-1; 9 nucleotides align to TRBD2. The CDR3 is made up of 15 amino acids. Unmatched junction bases numbered 2, after V lost 3 bases and J lost 2 bases. The V gene's germline CDR1 is KGHSH and CDR2 LQKENI.

This chain connects TRBV10-3 to TRBJ1-5; 7 nucleotides align to TRBD1. CDR1 and CDR2 (germline): ENHRY, SYGVKD. CDR3 length: 15 residues. Trimming took 2 bases from V and 5 from J; bases not matched to a gene: 6. CDR3: CAISETGTADQPQHF. For the CDR3, the DNA is TGTGCCATCAGTGAGACCGGGACAGCAGATCAGCCCCAGCATTTT.

This chain uses TRBV10-3 with TRBJ2-3, with D possibly TRBD1 on 6 matching bases. Germline lookup yields CDR1 ENHRY and CDR2 SYGVKD. The length of the CDR3 is 14 residues. Trimming cost V 7 bases and J 6 bases, with 17 bases left between them. This CDR3 reads CAITNSVQGDTQYF. In nucleotides, the CDR3 is TGTGCCATCACGAATTCAGTTCAGGGGGATACGCAGTATTTT.

This clone was seen just once. The chain joins TRBV6-5 to TRBJ1-1; no definite D call. This CDR3 has 12 amino acids. V was shortened by 4 bases and J by 0 bases, with 3 bases between the two germline ends. Germline V lookup: CDR1 MNHEY, CDR2 SVGAGI. This CDR3 reads CASSSVNTEAFF. DNA for the CDR3: TGTGCCAGCAGTTCCGTGAACACTGAAGCTTTCTTT.

This clone was recorded a few times. J is TRBJ1-4 and V is TRBV18; D may be TRBD1 (5 bases). The ends were cut back, 7 bases at V and 5 bases at J, with 11 bases in the middle. This CDR3 has 13 residues. Germline V CDR1 and CDR2: KGHSH, LQKENI. The CDR3 loop reads CASLTGENEKLFF. CDR3 DNA: TGTGCCAGCTTAACAGGAGAGAATGAAAAACTGTTTTTT. Combining the CDR3 with reference TRBV18 and TRBJ1-4 gives the whole variable domain NAGVMQNPRHLVRRRGQEARLRCSPMKGHSHVYWYRQLPEEGLKFMVYLQKENIIDESGMPKERFSAEFPKEGPSILRIQQVVRGDSAAYFCASLTGENEKLFFGSGTQLSVL.

The chain combines TRBV11-2 with TRBJ1-4, with 8 positions matching TRBD1. The germline V gene has CDR1 SGHAT and CDR2 FQNNGV. The CDR3 contains 18 residues. V lost 1 base to trimming and J lost 2 bases; unmatched junction nucleotides: 9. The CDR3 region has the DNA TGTGCCAGCAGCTTAGGGGCAGGGGGCTCTGGTACTAATGAAAAACTGTTTTTT. Its protein is CASSLGAGGSGTNEKLFF.

The J gene is TRBJ1-5, the V gene TRBV19; TRBD1 might be the D (5 bases). Trimming took off 5 bases at V and 0 bases at J, with 11 bases between the two ends. The CDR3 sequence is 15 residues long. The germline V gene encodes CDR1 LNHDA and CDR2 SQIVND (reference sequence). The CDR3 DNA follows: TGTGCCAGTAGTCCAGGACATCGTAGCAATCAGCCCCAGCATTTT. This sequence encodes CASSPGHRSNQPQHF.

V usage is TRBV4-1 and J usage is TRBJ1-2; 11 positions match TRBD1. The CDR3 contains 15 residues. Germline V lookup: CDR1 MGHRA, CDR2 YSYEKL. Trimming removed 5 bases from V and 5 bases from J; junction bases left unmatched: 7. The CDR3 nucleotides read TGCGCCAGCAGCGGCCGGGACAGGGGGGATTATGGCTACACCTTC. Translation: CASSGRDRGDYGYTF.

V gene TRBV19 combines with J gene TRBJ1-5; 9 bases fit TRBD1. Germline assignment: CDR1 LNHDA and CDR2 SQIVND (reference sequence). CDR3 length equals 15 residues. J gave up 5 bases and V 4 bases, and 6 bases lay outside the gene matches. The chain's CDR3 is CASSTTGGRDQPQHF. The CDR3 DNA reads TGTGCCAGTAGTACGACAGGGGGTAGGGATCAGCCCCAGCATTTT.

The chain is built from TRBV7-9 and TRBJ2-7; D might be TRBD1 (6 bases). The CDR3 totals 14 residues. Trimming removed 1 base at V and 4 bases at J, with 11 bases between. CDR1 SEHNR and CDR2 FQNEAQ come from the germline V gene (reference sequence). DNA for the CDR3: TGTGCCAGCAGCTTAGAGGGGGTTTGGTACGAGCAGTACTTC. Protein product: CASSLEGVWYEQYF.

This chain connects TRBV6-2 or TRBV6-3 to TRBJ1-1; D perhaps matches TRBD1 (5 bases). CDR1 is MNHEY and CDR2 is SVGEGT in the germline V gene. The CDR3 loop spans 16 amino acids. V was clipped by 4 bases and J by 0 bases, with 15 bases between them. The CDR3 bases are TGTGCCAGCAGTTCCCGCCACAGGCCCCTGAACACTGAAGCTTTCTTT. Its protein product is CASSSRHRPLNTEAFF.

V gene TRBV12-3 or TRBV12-4 combines with J gene TRBJ2-2, with 7 positions matching TRBD1. Losses at the gene ends were 5 bases for V and 3 bases for J; bases not matched to a gene: 0. The CDR3 is 13 amino acids. The CDR3 DNA follows: TGTGCCAGCAGTGACAGGGACACCGGGGAGCTGTTTTTT. It yields the protein CASSDRDTGELFF.